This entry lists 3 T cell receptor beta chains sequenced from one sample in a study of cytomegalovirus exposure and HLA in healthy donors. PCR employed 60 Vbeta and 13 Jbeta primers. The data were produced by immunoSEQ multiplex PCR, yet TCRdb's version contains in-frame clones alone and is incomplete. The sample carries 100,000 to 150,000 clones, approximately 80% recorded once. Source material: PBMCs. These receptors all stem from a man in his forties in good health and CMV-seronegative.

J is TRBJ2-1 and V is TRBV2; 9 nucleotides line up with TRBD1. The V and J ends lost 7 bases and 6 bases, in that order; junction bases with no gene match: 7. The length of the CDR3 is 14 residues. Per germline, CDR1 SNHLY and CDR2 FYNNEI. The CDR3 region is CASKQDRGSNEQFF. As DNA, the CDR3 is TGTGCCAGCAAACAGGACAGGGGATCCAATGAGCAGTTCTTC.

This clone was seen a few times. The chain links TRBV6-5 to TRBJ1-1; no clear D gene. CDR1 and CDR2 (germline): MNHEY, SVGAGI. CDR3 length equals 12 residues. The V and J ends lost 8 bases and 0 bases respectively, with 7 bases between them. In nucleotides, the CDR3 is TGTGCCAGCGGAGGCCTGAACACTGAAGCTTTCTTT. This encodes CASGGLNTEAFF.

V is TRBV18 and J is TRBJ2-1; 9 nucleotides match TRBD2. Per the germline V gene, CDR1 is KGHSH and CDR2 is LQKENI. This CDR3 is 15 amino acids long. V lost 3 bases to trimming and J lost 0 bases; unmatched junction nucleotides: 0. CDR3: CASSPSGGSYNEQFF. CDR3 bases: TGTGCCAGCTCACCTAGCGGGGGCTCCTACAATGAGCAGTTCTTC.